This TCR beta chain stems from a study of cytomegalovirus exposure and HLA in healthy donors. Study results and caveats: Most TCR sequences showed up rarely, but some public TCRs showed up in many donors. Reports indicate that TCR beta sequences accurately predicted the HLA-A and HLA-B alleles of most subjects.

After removal of 3 bases from V and 2 bases from J, the junction contained 3 bases not matched to a gene. From germline, CDR1 is MGHDK and CDR2 SYGVNS. CDR3 length equals 15 residues. In regard to this clone: Its antigen is currently unknown.

PCR used 60 Vbeta primers and 13 Jbeta primers. Sequenced by immunoSEQ multiplex PCR; TCRdb stores in-frame clones only, minus some. The sample carries 74,000 or so clones, 60% to 80% recorded once. The clonotype originates from a woman between 40 and 55 years old in good health and CMV-seronegative. The chain uses TRBV25-1 and TRBJ2-3; 9 nucleotides line up with TRBD2. Sequenced input: PBMCs. This chain's CDR3 is CASSDLAGITDTQYF. CDR3 DNA sequence: TGTGCCAGCAGTGACCTAGCGGGGATCACAGATACGCAGTATTTT.